This paragraph reports one T cell receptor (beta chain). In germline, CDR1 is SGHVS, CDR2 FQNEAQ. CDR3 length: 15 amino acids. V was cut by 1 base and J by 9 bases, with 13 bases left in between. This specimen comes from a study of T cell responses to AZD1222 COVID-19 vaccine. The data were produced by immunoSEQ multiplex PCR, yet TCRdb's version contains in-frame clones alone and is incomplete. The data contain roughly 140,000 clones, around 90% of them singletons. V is TRBV7-8 and J is TRBJ1-6; a possible D gene is TRBD1 (6 bases). The TCR comes from an adult in good health. Source: peripheral blood, taken on day 0 of AZD1222 vaccination. CDR3 DNA sequence: TGTGCCAGCAGCTTAGAGATGGGGGCGGGTTCACCCCTCCACTTT. Its translation: CASSLEMGAGSPLHF. The whole variable domain, remainder taken from reference TRBV7-8 and TRBJ1-6, is GAGVSQSPRYKVAKRGQDVALRCDPISGHVSLFWYQQALGQGPEFLTYFQNEAQLDKSGLPSDRFFAERPEGSVSTLKIQRTQQEDSAVYLCASSLEMGAGSPLHFGNGTRLTVT.